A single sample is the source of the 21 T cell receptor beta chains below, sequenced in a study of blood T cells in healthy people across ages. Together with a sample-barcoded 5' primer, a J-beta primer mix was included in a second PCR lasting about 6 to 11 cycles. Each CDR3 protein is one row after TCRdb ran MiXCR on the 5' RACE reads. The sample yields approximately 780,000 distinct CDR3 sequences, around a quarter seen once. The same specimen was also included in a second study, on T cells of mothers and their children.

Sequenced input: blood. The source of these receptors is a boy between 10 and 17 years old in good health.

The chain couples TRBV20-1 to TRBJ2-3; 11 nucleotides align to TRBD2. J lost 3 bases, V lost 3 bases, and 8 bases had no gene match. CDR3 length: 16 residues. Germline loops: CDR1 DFQATT, CDR2 SNEGSKA (reference sequence). For the CDR3, the DNA is TGCAGTGCTAGTTTGGGACTAGCGGCCCCTACAGATACGCAGTATTTT. It is translated as CSASLGLAAPTDTQYF.

A single count supports this clonotype. V and J are TRBV3-1 and TRBJ2-1; a possible D gene is TRBD2 (5 bases). V gave up 1 base and J gave up 8 bases, with 12 bases separating them. Germline CDR1 is LGHDT and CDR2 is YNNKEL (reference sequence). CDR3 size: 14 residues. The CDR3 nucleotides are TGTGCCAGCAGCCAAGTTGGGGAGCACGATGAGCAGTTCTTC. Translation gives CASSQVGEHDEQFF.

This clonotype has just a few counts. The chain recombines TRBV10-3 with TRBJ2-6, with 9 bases fitting TRBD1. Germline V gene lookup returns CDR1 ENHRY and CDR2 SYGVKD. V gave up 7 bases and J gave up 4 bases; unmatched junction bases: 20. The CDR3 has 20 residues. The CDR3 DNA reads TGTGCCATCACCCAAAGAGGCCCCTTGACAGGGGGACCCGGGGCCAACGTCCTGACTTTC. Its protein is CAITQRGPLTGGPGANVLTF.

The chain combines TRBV20-1 with TRBJ2-5, with D perhaps matching TRBD1 or TRBD2 (5 bases each). The DNA end lines up better with TRBJ2-7; the J call may be wrong. The germline V gene encodes CDR1 DFQATT and CDR2 SNEGSKA (reference sequence). The CDR3 runs to 12 residues. Here the CDR3 DNA reads TGCAGTGCCAACCGGGACCCGAGCGAGCAGTACTTC. Protein sequence: CSANRDPSEQYF.

The V gene is TRBV28, the J gene TRBJ1-2, with 8 bases that match TRBD1. The germline V gene has CDR1 MDHEN and CDR2 SYDVKM. J was trimmed by 4 bases and V by 5 bases; bases with no gene match: 6. CDR3 size: 14 residues. The CDR3 reads CASSQRTGIYGYTF. Written as DNA, the CDR3 is TGTGCCAGCAGTCAGAGGACAGGGATCTATGGCTACACCTTC.

The V call is TRBV7-2, the J call TRBJ2-7, with 12 bases that match TRBD2. CDR1 and CDR2 (germline): SGHTA, FQGNSA. The CDR3 length is 15 residues. V trimming: 5 bases; J trimming: 6 bases; junction bases outside the gene matches: 8. The CDR3 coding sequence is TGTGCCAGCAGCCGACCACGGACTAGCGGGGTCGAGCAGTACTTC. It specifies CASSRPRTSGVEQYF.

This clonotype was detected only a few times. The genes are TRBV28 and TRBJ2-5; 9 bases fit TRBD1. The closer fit of TRBJ2-7 to the DNA end suggests the J call may be wrong. This CDR3 comprises 13 residues. In germline, CDR1 is MDHEN, CDR2 SYDVKM. The CDR3 nucleotides read TGTGCCAGCAATCCTGGGACAGGGTACGAGCAGTACTTC. It is translated as CASNPGTGYEQYF.

The CDR3 sequence: CASSSFRGTGNWNEQFF. The CDR3 DNA reads as TGTGCCAGCAGCTCGTTTCGCGGGACAGGGAACTGGAATGAGCAGTTCTTC. The chain recombines TRBV5-5 with TRBJ2-1; TRBD1 matches at 9 bases. Trimming took 3 bases from V and 7 from J; bases not matched to a gene: 14. CDR1 and CDR2 (germline): SGHKS, YYEKEE (reference sequence). CDR3 length equals 17 residues.

The DNA of the CDR3 is TGCGCCAGCAGCTTGGAAGCGGGGCAAAATGAGCAGTTCTTC. Its translation: CASSLEAGQNEQFF. The chain is built from TRBV5-1 and TRBJ2-5, with 7 bases identical to TRBD2. The J call may be mistaken, given a closer DNA end match to TRBJ2-1. CDR3 length: 14 residues. CDR1 is SGHRS, CDR2 YFSETQ, per germline.

V gene TRBV6-5 combines with J gene TRBJ2-5; 7 nucleotides agree with TRBD2. The CDR3 contains 13 residues. V was pared by 8 bases and J by 6 bases, with 9 bases of the junction left unmatched. CDR1 MNHEY and CDR2 SVGAGI come from the germline V gene. This CDR3 reads CASGAGVAKTQYF. The CDR3 nucleotides read TGTGCCAGCGGGGCGGGGGTAGCAAAGACCCAGTACTTC.

The chain joins TRBV27 to TRBJ2-2; D is undetermined. Looked up from germline, CDR1 is MNHEY and CDR2 is SMNVEV (reference sequence). The V end was cut by 3 bases, the J end by 2 bases, with 13 bases between. CDR3 length: 16 amino acids. The CDR3 bases are TGTGCCAGCAGTTTCCTAGGTTTCGCTAACACCGGGGAGCTGTTTTTT. Protein: CASSFLGFANTGELFF.

This clonotype has just a few counts. Compared with germline, one end of the junction differs, possibly owing to a read error. This chain connects TRBV6-5 to TRBJ1-2; the D gene is possibly TRBD1 (5 bases). Germline V gene data show CDR1 as MNHEY and CDR2 as SVGAGI. CDR3 length: 14 amino acids. CDR3 nucleotides: TGTGCCAGCAGTTACTCCCCGGGACGGTATGACTACACCTTC. This translates into CASSYSPGRYDYTF.

This clonotype was recorded a few times. The V gene is TRBV4-2, the J gene TRBJ2-3; 8 nucleotides match TRBD2. Trimming cost V 6 bases and J 0 bases; bases outside gene matches: 5. The germline V gene encodes CDR1 LGHNA and CDR2 YNFKEQ. The CDR3 loop spans 15 amino acids. CDR3 residues: CASRYSGGSTDTQYF. CDR3 coding DNA: TGTGCCAGCAGATACAGCGGGGGCAGCACAGATACGCAGTATTTT.

This chain connects TRBV30 to TRBJ1-4; no reliable D call. From germline, CDR1 is GTSNPN and CDR2 SVGIG (reference sequence). The CDR3 has 11 amino acids. Trimming left V 6 bases short and J 3 bases short, with 5 bases between. The CDR3 region has the DNA TGTGCCTGCGCCCCTAATGAAAAACTGTTTTTT. Its protein product is CACAPNEKLFF.

This clonotype has ten or more counts. The chain links TRBV7-3 to TRBJ2-5, with a weak D call TRBD2 (7 bases). The germline V gene has CDR1 SGHTA and CDR2 FQGTGA. V lost 5 bases to trimming and J lost 4 bases, with 11 bases between them. This CDR3 comprises 13 residues. The CDR3: CASSRGAGETQYF. In DNA form, the CDR3 reads TGTGCCAGCAGCCGGGGGGCAGGAGAGACCCAGTACTTC.

There are a few counts of this clonotype. This chain links TRBV20-1 with TRBJ1-4, with TRBD1 matching over 8 bases. Germline CDR1 is DFQATT and CDR2 is SNEGSKA (reference sequence). Trimming removed 0 bases from V and 6 bases from J; junction bases left unmatched: 9. The CDR3 loop spans 16 amino acids. This chain's CDR3 is CSARDLGRGLDEKLFF. CDR3 bases: TGCAGTGCTAGAGATCTGGGCAGGGGGCTGGATGAAAAACTGTTTTTT.

This clonotype was observed a handful of times. This chain connects TRBV29-1 to TRBJ2-7; TRBD1 matches at 8 bases. The V and J ends lost 0 bases and 7 bases, in that order; junction bases with no gene match: 14. The CDR3 consists of 16 residues. CDR1 is SQVTM and CDR2 is ANQGSEA in the germline V gene. The CDR3 DNA is TGCAGCGTTGAAGATCATTCCGGACAGGGTCTTTTGGAGCAGTACTTC. This sequence encodes CSVEDHSGQGLLEQYF.

The chain recombines TRBV10-3 with TRBJ2-5; the match to TRBD2 covers 13 bases. This CDR3 spans 14 amino acids. The V gene's germline CDR1 is ENHRY and CDR2 SYGVKD. V shed 10 bases, J shed 2 bases, and the junction held 4 bases outside the gene matches. The CDR3: CATRLAGGQETQYF. CDR3 nucleotides: TGTGCCACCAGACTAGCGGGGGGTCAAGAGACCCAGTACTTC.

The chain joins TRBV11-2 to TRBJ2-5; tentative D call: TRBD1 (6 bases). The J call is doubtful: the DNA matches TRBJ2-7 better. This CDR3 has 15 residues. CDR1 and CDR2 from the germline V gene are SGHAT and FQNNGV. The DNA for the CDR3 is TGTGCCAGCAGCGCAAGGGCACAGGGTAGCCACGAGCAGTACTTC. Translated, it gives CASSARAQGSHEQYF.

The V call is TRBV3-1, the J call TRBJ2-7, with D possibly being TRBD2 (5 bases). V lost 2 bases and J lost 7, with 15 bases in between. This CDR3 has 14 amino acids. Germline V gene lookup returns CDR1 LGHDT and CDR2 YNNKEL (reference sequence). CDR3 protein: CASSQRALEGEQYF. The CDR3 DNA reads as TGTGCCAGCAGCCAAAGGGCCCTTGAGGGAGAGCAGTACTTC.

This clonotype appeared a single time. The chain links TRBV20-1 to TRBJ1-5; D not certain. V was trimmed by 0 bases and J by 1 base, leaving 10 bases between them. Germline-derived CDR1 and CDR2 are DFQATT and SNEGSKA (reference sequence). The CDR3 sequence is 15 residues long. This CDR3 is CSARDWAGSNQPQHF. DNA for the CDR3: TGCAGTGCTAGAGATTGGGCGGGGAGCAATCAGCCCCAGCATTTT.